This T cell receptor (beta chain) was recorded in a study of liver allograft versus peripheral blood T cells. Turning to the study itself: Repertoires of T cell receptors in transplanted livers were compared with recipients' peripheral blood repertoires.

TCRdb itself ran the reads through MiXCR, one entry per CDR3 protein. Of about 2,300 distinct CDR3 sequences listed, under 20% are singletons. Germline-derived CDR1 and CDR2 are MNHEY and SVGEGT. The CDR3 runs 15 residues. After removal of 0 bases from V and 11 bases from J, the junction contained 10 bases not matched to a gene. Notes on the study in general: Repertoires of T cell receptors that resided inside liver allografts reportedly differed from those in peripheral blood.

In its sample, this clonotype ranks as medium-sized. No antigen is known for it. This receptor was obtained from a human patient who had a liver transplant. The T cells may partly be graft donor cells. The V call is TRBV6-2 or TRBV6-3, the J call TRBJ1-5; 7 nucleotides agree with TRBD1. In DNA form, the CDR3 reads TGTGCCAGCAGTTACTCGGGAGGGGGACAGAGGACCCAGCATTTT. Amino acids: CASSYSGGGQRTQHF.